This TCR beta chain was found in a study of human T cells and chemical hapten exposure (dated by TCRdb to 2020 to 2023). Background for the entire study: For sensitization, 2% DPC in acetone was applied to a roughly 2 cm by roughly 2 cm area of upper inner arm skin. Throughout the study period of about 22 weeks, patients also received therapeutic DPC doses to the scalp every week. Patch tests used Finn chambers with 0.01% DPC on the upper back, scored after 6 days by International Contact Dermatitis Research Group standards. The patient cohort, mostly female, included alopecia areata with under or over 50% scalp involvement, alopecia totalis and alopecia universalis. Libraries were pooled for sequencing, and variation in per-sample TCR yields was attributed mainly to small differences in library volumes within the pool. This study followed changes in the peripheral blood TCR repertoire in vivo during primary and secondary sensitization of alopecia patients to the hapten diphenylcyclopropenone (DPC). Blood was sampled from patients pre-sensitization (week 0) and at 2, 6 and about 24 weeks after DPC sensitization. For TCR sequencing, blood came from some 31 alopecia patients at anywhere from one to four time points (pre-sensitization, 2, 6 and 24 weeks).

The time point label, as the study defines it: patch test 2, 6 weeks after DPC sensitization. According to the study, the label for this sample's treatment or condition signals: therapeutic diphenylcyclopropenone sensitization with weekly scalp DPC. Blood at each patch-test visit was drawn before the patch test was applied. Patients were considered eligible if aged 18 to 70, diagnosed with alopecia and deemed suitable for DPC therapy, and patients were excluded if pregnant. Total RNA was extracted from unfractionated whole blood that had been collected in Tempus Blood RNA tubes. Overall study outcomes, separate from this receptor: The number of PT1 expanded TCRs positively correlated with patch test score, significant at thresholds 8, 16 and 32 but not 4. Because all patients had alopecia, a presumed autoimmune disease, the immune response of the patients might differ from that of healthy individuals. The number of TCRs above 1 in 1000 frequency did not change with DPC sensitization; there was no evidence of global repertoire structure alterations. Repeated subsampling changed both the strength of the expansion versus patch-test correlation and the threshold at which that correlation became significant. Compared with pre-sensitization or healthy control sets, expanded TCRs formed significantly more large CDR3 similarity clusters, which is consistent with antigen-driven responses.

The library was built by means of RACE. Sequencing took place on a NextSeq 500. During library preparation, unique molecular identifiers were attached to individual cDNA molecules so that TCRs could be counted quantitatively and reproducibly. Both TCR alpha and TCR beta chains were sequenced from each blood RNA sample. As for how the authors treated the data: The median number of TCRs per sample was 90,000 to 100,000, ranging from about 20,000 to 700,000. V, J and CDR3 annotation of the TCR reads was carried out using the Decombinator software suite. For PS versus PT1 abundance plots, all samples were subsampled to the same number of TCRs (28,000). Expanded TCRs were defined as absent before sensitization and observed at least eight times at the 2-week time point. TCRdb's own reprocessing of the public reads used fastp at Q25 and MiXCR and kept productive beta chains. Every entry covers one CDR3 protein and lists the most common genes and DNA from its rows. The V and J calls here are based on TCRdb, not the publication. For this sample there are 350,000 to 400,000 distinct CDR3 sequences; 6% to 7% appear just once. Around 6% of the sample comes from the top ten.

A word on this clonotype: Its antigen specificity is not known. No base-level quality is on record; no much larger clone is a single base apart.

This TCR was recovered from a woman aged 18-30 years with alopecia areata. Some clones in this sample may be carry-over from other donors' samples. The sample here was whole blood, taken in connection with sensitization to the hapten diphenylcyclopropenone (DPC).

The CDR3: CASSSGLLEKLFF. Read as DNA, the sequence is TGTGCCAGCAGCTCGGGACTTTTGGAAAAACTGTTTTTT. The chain uses TRBV5-4 and TRBJ1-4, and TRBD1 may be the D gene, going by 5 matching bases. V is cut by 3 bases and J by 8 bases, and the space between the germline ends is 11 bases. CDR3 length: 13 amino acids, cysteine to phenylalanine. Just CDR3 DNA is preserved here, 39 bases in frame from base 1. The germline V gene (reference sequence) supplies CDR1 SGHNT and CDR2 YYREEE.